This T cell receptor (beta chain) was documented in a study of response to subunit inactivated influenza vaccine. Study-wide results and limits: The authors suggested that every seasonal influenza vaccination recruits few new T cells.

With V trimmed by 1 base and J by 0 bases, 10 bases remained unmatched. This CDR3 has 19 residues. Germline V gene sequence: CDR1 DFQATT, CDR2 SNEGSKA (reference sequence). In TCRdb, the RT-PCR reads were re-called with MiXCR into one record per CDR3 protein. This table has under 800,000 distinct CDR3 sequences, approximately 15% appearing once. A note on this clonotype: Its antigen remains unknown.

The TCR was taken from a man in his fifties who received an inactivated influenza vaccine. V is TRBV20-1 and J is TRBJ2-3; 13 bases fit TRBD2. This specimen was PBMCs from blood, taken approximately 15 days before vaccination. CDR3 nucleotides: TGCAGTGCTAGAGCCGGGACTAGCGGGAACCTTGTTAGCACAGATACGCAGTATTTT. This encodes CSARAGTSGNLVSTDTQYF.